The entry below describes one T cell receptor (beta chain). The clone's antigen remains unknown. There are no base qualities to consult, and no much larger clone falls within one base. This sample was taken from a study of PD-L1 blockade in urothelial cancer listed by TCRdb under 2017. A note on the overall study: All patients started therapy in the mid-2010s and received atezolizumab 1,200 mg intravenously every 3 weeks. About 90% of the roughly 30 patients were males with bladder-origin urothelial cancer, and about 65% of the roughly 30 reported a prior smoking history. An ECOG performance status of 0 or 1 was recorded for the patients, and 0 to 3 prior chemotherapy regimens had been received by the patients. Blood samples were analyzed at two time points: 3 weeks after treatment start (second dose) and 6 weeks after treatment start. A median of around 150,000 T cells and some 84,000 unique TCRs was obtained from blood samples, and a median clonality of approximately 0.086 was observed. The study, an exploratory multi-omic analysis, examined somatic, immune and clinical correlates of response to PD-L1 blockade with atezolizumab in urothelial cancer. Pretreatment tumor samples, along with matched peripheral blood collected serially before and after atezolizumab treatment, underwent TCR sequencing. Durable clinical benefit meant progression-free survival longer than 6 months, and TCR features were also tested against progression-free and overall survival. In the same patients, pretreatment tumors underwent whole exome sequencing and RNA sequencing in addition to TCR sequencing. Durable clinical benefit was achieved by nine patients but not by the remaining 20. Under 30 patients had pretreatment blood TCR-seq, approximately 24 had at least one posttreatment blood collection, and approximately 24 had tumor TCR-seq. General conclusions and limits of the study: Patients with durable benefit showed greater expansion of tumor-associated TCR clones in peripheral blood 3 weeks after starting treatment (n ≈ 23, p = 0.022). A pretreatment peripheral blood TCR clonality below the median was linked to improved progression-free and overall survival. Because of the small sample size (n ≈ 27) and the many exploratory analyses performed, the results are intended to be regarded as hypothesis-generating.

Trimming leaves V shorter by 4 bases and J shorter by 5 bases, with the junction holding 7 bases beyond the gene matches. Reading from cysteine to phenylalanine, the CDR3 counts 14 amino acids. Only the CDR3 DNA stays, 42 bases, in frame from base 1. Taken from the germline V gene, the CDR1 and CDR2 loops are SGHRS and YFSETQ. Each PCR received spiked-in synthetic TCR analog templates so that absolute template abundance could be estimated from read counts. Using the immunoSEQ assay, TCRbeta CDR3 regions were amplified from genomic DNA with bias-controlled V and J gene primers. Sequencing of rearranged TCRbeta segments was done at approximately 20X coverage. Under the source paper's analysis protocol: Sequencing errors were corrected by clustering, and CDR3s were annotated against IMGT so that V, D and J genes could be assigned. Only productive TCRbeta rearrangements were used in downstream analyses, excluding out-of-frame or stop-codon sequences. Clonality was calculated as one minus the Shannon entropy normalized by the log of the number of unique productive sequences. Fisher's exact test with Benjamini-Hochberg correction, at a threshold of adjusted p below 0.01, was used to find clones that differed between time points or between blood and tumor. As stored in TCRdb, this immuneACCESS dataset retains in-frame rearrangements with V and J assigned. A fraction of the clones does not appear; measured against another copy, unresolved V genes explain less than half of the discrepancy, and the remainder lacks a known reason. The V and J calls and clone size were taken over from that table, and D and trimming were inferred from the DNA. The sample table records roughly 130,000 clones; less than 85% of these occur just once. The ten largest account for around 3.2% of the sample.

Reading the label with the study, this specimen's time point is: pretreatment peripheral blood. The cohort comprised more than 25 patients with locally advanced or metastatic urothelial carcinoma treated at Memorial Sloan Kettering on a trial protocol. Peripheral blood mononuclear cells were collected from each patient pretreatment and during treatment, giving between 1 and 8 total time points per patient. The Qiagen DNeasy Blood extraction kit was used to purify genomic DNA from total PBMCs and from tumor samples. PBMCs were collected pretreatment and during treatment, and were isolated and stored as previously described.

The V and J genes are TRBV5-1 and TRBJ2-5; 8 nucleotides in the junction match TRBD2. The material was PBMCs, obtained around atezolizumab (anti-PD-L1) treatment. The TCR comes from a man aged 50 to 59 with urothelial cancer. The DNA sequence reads TGCGCCAGCAGCCAGACTAGCGTGTCGGAGACCCAGTACTTC. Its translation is CASSQTSVSETQYF.